The clone carrying this TCR beta chain occurred a few times. The source of the sample is a study of blood T cells in healthy people across ages. V lost 3 bases and J lost 4, with 19 bases in between. Germline CDR1 reads SGDLS; CDR2 reads YYNGEE. The length of the CDR3 is 16 residues. Through a sample-barcoded 5' primer and a J-beta primer mix, a second PCR was run for roughly 6 to 11 cycles. Sequencing recovered at least 3 million CDR3-containing paired-end reads from each sample. TCRdb passed the 5' RACE reads through MiXCR, listing each CDR3 protein once. The profile shows under 2 million distinct CDR3 sequences, about 32% of them singletons.

This chain uses TRBV9 with TRBJ1-2, with a weak D call TRBD1 (6 bases). This receptor was obtained from a woman aged 30 to 39 in good health. The specimen sequenced was blood. For the CDR3, the DNA is TGTGCCAGCAGCGCCAGTGGGGGCGGGCGACTCTATGGCTACACCTTC. It yields the protein CASSASGGGRLYGYTF.